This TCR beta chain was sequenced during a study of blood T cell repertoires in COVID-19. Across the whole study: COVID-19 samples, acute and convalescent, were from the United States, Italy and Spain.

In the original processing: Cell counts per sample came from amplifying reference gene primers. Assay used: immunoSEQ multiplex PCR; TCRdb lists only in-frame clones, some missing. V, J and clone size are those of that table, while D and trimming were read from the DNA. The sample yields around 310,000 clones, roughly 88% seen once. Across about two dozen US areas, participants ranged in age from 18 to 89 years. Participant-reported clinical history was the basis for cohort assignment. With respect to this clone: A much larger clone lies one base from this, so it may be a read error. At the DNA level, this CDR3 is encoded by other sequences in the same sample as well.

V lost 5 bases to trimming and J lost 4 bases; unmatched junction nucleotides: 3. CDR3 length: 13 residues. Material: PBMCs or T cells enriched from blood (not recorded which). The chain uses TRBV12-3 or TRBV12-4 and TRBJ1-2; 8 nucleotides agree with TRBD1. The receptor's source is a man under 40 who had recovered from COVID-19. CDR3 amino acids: CASSPGQGYGYTF. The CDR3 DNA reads TGTGCCAGCAGTCCCGGACAGGGCTATGGCTACACCTTC.